This T cell receptor beta chain is from a study of blood T cell repertoires in COVID-19. Whole-study context: In each case, the material was cDNA or gDNA derived from T cells, B-cell-depleted T cells, or PBMCs.

As originally analysed: Estimation of nucleated cell counts was performed using reference gene primer amplification. The protocol was immunoSEQ multiplex PCR, while the TCRdb copy is restricted to in-frame clones and leaves out a portion. The D gene and trimming were derived from the DNA, and the V and J assignments and clone size from that table. Here the sample spans 65,000 or so clones, about 80% being singletons. Deletions cut 5 bases from V and 4 bases from J, with 15 bases between. The CDR3 sequence is 15 residues long. The germline CDR1 and CDR2 sequences are MNHEY and SVGAGI. Sequenced sample: peripheral blood. The source is a man in his fifties or sixties with acute or convalescent COVID-19. J is TRBJ2-1 and V is TRBV6-5; a possible D gene is TRBD2 (5 bases). CDR3 amino acids: CASSPRRGNYNEQFF. The CDR3 bases are TGTGCCAGCAGTCCTCGCCGGGGAAATTACAATGAGCAGTTCTTC.